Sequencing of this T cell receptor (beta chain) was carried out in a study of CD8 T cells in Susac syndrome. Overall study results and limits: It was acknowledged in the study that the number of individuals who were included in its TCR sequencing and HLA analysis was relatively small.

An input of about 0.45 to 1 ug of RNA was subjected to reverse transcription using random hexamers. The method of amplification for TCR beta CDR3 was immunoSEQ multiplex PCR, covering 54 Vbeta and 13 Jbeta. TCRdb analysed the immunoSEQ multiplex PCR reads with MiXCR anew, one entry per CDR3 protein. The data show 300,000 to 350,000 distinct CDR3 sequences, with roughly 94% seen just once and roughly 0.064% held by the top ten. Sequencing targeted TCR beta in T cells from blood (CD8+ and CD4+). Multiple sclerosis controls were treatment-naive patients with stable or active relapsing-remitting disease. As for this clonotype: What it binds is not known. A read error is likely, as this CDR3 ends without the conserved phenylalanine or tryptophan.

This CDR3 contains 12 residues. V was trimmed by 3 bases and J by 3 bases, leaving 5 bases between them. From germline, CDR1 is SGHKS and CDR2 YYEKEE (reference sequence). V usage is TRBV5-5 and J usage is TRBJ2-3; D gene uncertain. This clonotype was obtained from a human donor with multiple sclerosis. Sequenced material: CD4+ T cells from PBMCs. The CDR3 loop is CASSSTTDTQYI. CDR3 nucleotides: TGTGCCAGCAGCTCTACTACAGATACGCAGTATATT.